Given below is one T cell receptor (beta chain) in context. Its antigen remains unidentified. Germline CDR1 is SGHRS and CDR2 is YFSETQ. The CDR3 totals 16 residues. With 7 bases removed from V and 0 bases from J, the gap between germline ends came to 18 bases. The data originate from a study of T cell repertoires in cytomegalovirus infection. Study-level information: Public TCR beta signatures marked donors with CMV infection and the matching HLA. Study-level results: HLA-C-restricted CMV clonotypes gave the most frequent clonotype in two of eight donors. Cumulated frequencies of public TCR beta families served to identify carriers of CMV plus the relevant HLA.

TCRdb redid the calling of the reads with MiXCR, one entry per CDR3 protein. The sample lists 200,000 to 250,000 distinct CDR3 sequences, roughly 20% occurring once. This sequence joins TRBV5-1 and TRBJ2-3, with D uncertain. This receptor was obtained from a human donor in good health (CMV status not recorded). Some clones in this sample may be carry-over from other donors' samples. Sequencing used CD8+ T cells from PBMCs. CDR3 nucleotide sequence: TGCGCCAGCCGGCTCGGAGACTTCCTTAGCACAGATACGCAGTATTTT. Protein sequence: CASRLGDFLSTDTQYF. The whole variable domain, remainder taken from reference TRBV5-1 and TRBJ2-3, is KAGVTQTPRYLIKTRGQQVTLSCSPISGHRSVSWYQQTPGQGLQFLFEYFSETQRNKGNFPGRFSGRQFSNSRSEMNVSTLELGDSALYLCASRLGDFLSTDTQYFGPGTRLTVL.